This TCR beta chain appears in the sequencing data of a study of T cell repertoires in cytomegalovirus infection. Study-wide context: CMV epitopes that were recently identified and HLA-C-restricted were used alongside well-studied HLA-B-restricted ones. Matching HLA type, along with CMV infection, was indicated by public TCR beta signatures. Study-level results: There were HLA-C-restricted CMV-specific TCR beta clonotypes dominating the ex vivo response. Identification of carriers of CMV plus the relevant HLA was performed using cumulative public TCR beta family frequency.

As for this clonotype: Its matching antigen is unknown.

CDR3 length equals 10 residues. Germline CDR1 and CDR2: MGHDK and SYGVNS. Trimming shortened V by 9 bases and J by 7 bases, and 6 bases separated the two germline ends. TCRdb used MiXCR to reprocess the reads, holding one entry per CDR3 protein. The data show approximately 600,000 distinct CDR3 sequences, almost 40% seen once. V gene TRBV25-1 combines with J gene TRBJ2-2; D remains ambiguous. The sequence was obtained from a human donor in good health (CMV status not recorded). Some clones in this sample may be carry-over from other donors' samples. The material was cultured PBMCs, obtained from culture after CMV antigen stimulation. The CDR3 sequence is CASIDGELFF. The CDR3 region has the DNA TGTGCCAGTATTGACGGGGAGCTGTTTTTT. Full variable domain (missing parts from reference TRBV25-1 and TRBJ2-2): EADIYQTPRYLVIGTGKKITLECSQTMGHDKMYWYQQDPGMELHLIHYSYGVNSTEKGDLSSESTVSRIRTEHFPLTLESARPSHTSQYLCASIDGELFFGEGSRLTVL.